These 32 T cell receptor beta chains were sequenced from one sample in a study of cytomegalovirus exposure and HLA in healthy donors. Researchers ran the PCR with 60 Vbeta and 13 Jbeta primers. The repertoire was sequenced with immunoSEQ multiplex PCR; TCRdb's copy has only in-frame clones and lacks some. The sample consists of over 100,000 clones, around 73% of them appearing once. Sequences were obtained from PBMCs. The receptors shown here come from a man in his forties in good health and CMV-seronegative.

The chain uses TRBV6-5 and TRBJ1-4, with TRBD1 identical over 7 bases. The CDR3 has 16 amino acids. Germline V lookup: CDR1 MNHEY, CDR2 SVGAGI. The J segment lost 2 bases and the V segment lost 2 bases, leaving 5 bases of the junction unmatched. The CDR3 DNA reads as TGTGCCAGCAGTTACACCTTACAGGGGACTAATGAAAAACTGTTTTTT. This gives the protein CASSYTLQGTNEKLFF.

The chain joins TRBV7-2 to TRBJ2-6; 8 nucleotides line up with TRBD2. This CDR3 spans 17 amino acids. Germline V CDR1 and CDR2: SGHTA, FQGNSA. Losses at the gene ends were 5 bases for V and 4 bases for J; bases not matched to a gene: 10. CDR3 sequence: CASSPTGGAAGANVLTF. CDR3 coding DNA: TGTGCCAGCAGCCCCACCGGGGGGGCCGCAGGGGCCAACGTCCTGACTTTC.

The rearrangement uses TRBV6-5 and TRBJ2-1; D is unclear. The CDR3 spans 11 residues. Germline lookup yields CDR1 MNHEY and CDR2 SVGAGI. The V end was cut by 5 bases, the J end by 9 bases, with 8 bases between. The CDR3 sequence: CASSRVGEQFF. The CDR3 DNA reads TGTGCCAGCAGTCGCGTCGGTGAGCAGTTCTTC.

The chain combines TRBV4-3 with TRBJ2-1; 11 bases are shared with TRBD2. Per the germline V gene, CDR1 is LGHNA and CDR2 is YSLEER. V shed 0 bases, J shed 8 bases, and the junction held 12 bases outside the gene matches. This CDR3 has 18 amino acids. The CDR3 DNA reads as TGCGCCAGCAGCCAAGATATCGGTAGCGGGGGGGCAGTATATGAGCAGTTCTTC. Encoded protein: CASSQDIGSGGAVYEQFF.

V is TRBV5-1 and J is TRBJ1-1; possibly TRBD1 for D (6 bases). The germline CDR1 and CDR2 sequences are SGHRS and YFSETQ. This CDR3 is built from 15 residues. Trimming took off 1 base at V and 1 base at J, with 11 bases between the two ends. The CDR3 spells CASSLTGTKNTEAFF. The DNA of the CDR3 is TGCGCCAGCAGCTTGACGGGGACAAAGAACACTGAAGCTTTCTTT.

The CDR3: CASSQDSGGAVGYTF. Written as DNA, the CDR3 is TGTGCCAGCAGCCAAGATTCCGGGGGGGCGGTTGGCTACACCTTC. The chain recombines TRBV14 with TRBJ1-2; maybe TRBD1 (6 bases). The CDR3 consists of 15 residues. Trimming stripped 0 bases from V and 7 bases from J, with 15 bases between. Germline values: CDR1 SGHDN, CDR2 FVKESK.

The J gene is TRBJ1-4, the V gene TRBV7-9, with 12 bases identical to TRBD1. Germline CDR1 reads SEHNR; CDR2 reads FQNEAQ (reference sequence). Trimming removed 5 bases from V and 6 bases from J; junction bases left unmatched: 10. CDR3 length: 17 residues. The CDR3 here is CASSPSPGTGGDEKLFF. DNA of the CDR3: TGTGCCAGCAGCCCAAGTCCCGGGACAGGGGGCGATGAAAAACTGTTTTTT.

This clone turned up a few times. The V gene is TRBV5-5, the J gene TRBJ2-3; tentative D call: TRBD1 (5 bases). The CDR3 has 16 residues. Germline V gene sequence: CDR1 SGHKS, CDR2 YYEKEE (reference sequence). The V gene lost 4 bases and the J gene lost 4 bases, with 19 bases spanning the gap. CDR3 amino acids: CASSKGSGRLADTQYF. CDR3 in DNA: TGTGCCAGCAGCAAGGGTTCAGGGCGTTTAGCAGATACGCAGTATTTT.

The V call is TRBV11-2, the J call TRBJ2-7, with 8 bases identical to TRBD1. This CDR3 comprises 14 residues. Trimming took 5 bases from V and 1 from J; bases not matched to a gene: 4. The germline gives CDR1 SGHAT, CDR2 FQNNGV. The CDR3 loop reads CASSPRTGSYEQYF. The CDR3 DNA follows: TGTGCCAGCAGCCCCCGGACAGGGTCCTACGAGCAGTACTTC. The full variable domain, its missing parts supplied by reference TRBV11-2 and TRBJ2-7, is EAGVAQSPRYKIIEKRQSVAFWCNPISGHATLYWYQQILGQGPKLLIQFQNNGVVDDSQLPKDRFSAERLKGVDSTLKIQPAKLEDSAVYLCASSPRTGSYEQYFGPGTRLTVT.

This clone appeared once. The chain combines TRBV5-1 with TRBJ2-7; the match to TRBD1 covers 10 bases. The V segment lost 7 bases and the J segment 5 bases; nucleotides outside the gene matches: 18. The CDR3 consists of 17 residues. Looked up from germline, CDR1 is SGHRS and CDR2 is YFSETQ. The CDR3: CASRRGGTGDDWDEQYF. In DNA form, the CDR3 reads TGCGCCAGCCGACGAGGGGGGACAGGGGACGATTGGGACGAGCAGTACTTC.

The chain joins TRBV7-3 to TRBJ2-5, with a tentative D call TRBD1 (5 bases). The length of the CDR3 is 15 residues. Between the trimmed V and J ends, which lost 2 bases and 5 bases, there was a span of 15 bases. Germline V lookup: CDR1 SGHTA, CDR2 FQGTGA. The CDR3 sequence: CASSLLGQGWETQYF. The DNA of the CDR3 is TGTGCCAGCAGCTTACTCGGGCAGGGTTGGGAGACCCAGTACTTC.

The chain links TRBV28 to TRBJ2-1, with TRBD1 matching over 10 bases. Trimming took 6 bases from V and 4 from J; bases not matched to a gene: 3. Germline CDR1 reads MDHEN; CDR2 reads SYDVKM. This CDR3 is built from 14 residues. DNA for the CDR3: TGTGCCAGCAGATGGACAGGGGGGTACAATGAGCAGTTCTTC. It specifies CASRWTGGYNEQFF.

The V gene is TRBV5-8, the J gene TRBJ2-6, with D possibly TRBD2 on 5 matching bases. The CDR3 totals 17 residues. V was cut by 0 bases and J by 2 bases, with 12 bases left in between. The germline gives CDR1 SGHTS, CDR2 YDEGEE. The CDR3 region has the DNA TGTGCCAGCAGCTTGGCCGGGATGGGGACTGGGGCCAACGTCCTGACTTTC. Translating gives CASSLAGMGTGANVLTF.

This clone is a singleton in its sample. V usage is TRBV5-6 and J usage is TRBJ1-5; the D is unclear. Germline CDR1 is SGHDT and CDR2 is YYEEEE. V lost 0 bases to trimming and J lost 1 base, with 11 bases between them. This CDR3 has 16 amino acids. CDR3 amino acids: CASSLGGNPSNQPQHF. CDR3 nucleotides: TGTGCCAGCAGCTTGGGTGGCAATCCGAGCAATCAGCCCCAGCATTTT.

This sequence joins TRBV4-3 and TRBJ1-6; D uncertain. Germline CDR1 LGHNA, CDR2 YSLEER. The length of the CDR3 is 15 residues. Trimming cost V 0 bases and J 6 bases, with 9 bases left between them. The CDR3 region is CASSQERGGNSPLHF. The CDR3 DNA sequence: TGCGCCAGCAGCCAAGAGCGGGGAGGTAATTCACCCCTCCACTTT.

This clone was detected a few times. The chain uses TRBV9 and TRBJ1-1, with D possibly matching TRBD1 (6 bases). In germline, CDR1 is SGDLS, CDR2 YYNGEE. This CDR3 is 12 amino acids long. V was pared by 3 bases and J by 11 bases, with 14 bases between. The CDR3 loop reads CASSGIGGRAFF. CDR3 coding DNA: TGTGCCAGCAGCGGGATAGGGGGTCGGGCTTTCTTT. Based on the CDR3 plus reference TRBV9 and TRBJ1-1, the full variable domain is DSGVTQTPKHLITATGQRVTLRCSPRSGDLSVYWYQQSLDQGLQFLIQYYNGEERAKGNILERFSAQQFPDLHSELNLSSLELGDSALYFCASSGIGGRAFFGQGTRLTVV.

The V and J genes are TRBV28 and TRBJ1-2, with 8 bases identical to TRBD1. Trimming took 5 bases from V and 5 from J; bases not matched to a gene: 10. Germline V gives CDR1 MDHEN, CDR2 SYDVKM. This CDR3 is built from 15 residues. CDR3 sequence reads: CASSTTGGADYGYTF. The DNA for the CDR3 is TGTGCCAGCAGTACCACAGGGGGTGCCGATTATGGCTACACCTTC.

The table lists this clone with a few counts. The rearrangement joins TRBV7-2 to TRBJ1-6; D is unclear. V was cut by 5 bases and J by 0 bases, with 11 bases left in between. Per the germline V gene, CDR1 is SGHTA and CDR2 is FQGNSA. The CDR3 is made up of 16 amino acids. CDR3 residues: CASSARRDSYNSPLHF. The CDR3 DNA is TGTGCCAGCAGCGCCCGACGGGACTCCTATAATTCACCCCTCCACTTT.

V gene TRBV6-5 combines with J gene TRBJ2-5; 8 nucleotides agree with TRBD1. The J segment lost 5 bases and the V segment lost 0 bases, leaving 5 bases of the junction unmatched. Germline values: CDR1 MNHEY, CDR2 SVGAGI. There are 15 residues in the CDR3. CDR3 region: CASSYSTGARETQYF. The CDR3 DNA reads as TGTGCCAGCAGTTACTCGACAGGGGCGAGGGAGACCCAGTACTTC.

The chain employs TRBV5-4 and TRBJ2-1; tentatively, D is TRBD2 (5 bases). This CDR3 is 12 amino acids long. The germline V gene has CDR1 SGHNT and CDR2 YYREEE (reference sequence). The V end lost 0 bases, the J end lost 7 bases, and 5 bases lay between the germline ends. The CDR3 sequence is CASSLGTNEQFF. The CDR3 bases are TGTGCCAGCAGCTTGGGGACTAATGAGCAGTTCTTC.

This clone came up once. V and J are TRBV9 and TRBJ1-6, with no clear D. CDR3 size: 13 residues. V was clipped by 0 bases and J by 8 bases, with 6 bases between them. The germline gives CDR1 SGDLS, CDR2 YYNGEE. The CDR3 nucleotides read TGTGCCAGCAGCGTAGATCTCGATTCACCCCTCCACTTT. It specifies CASSVDLDSPLHF.

The V call is TRBV6-5, the J call TRBJ1-2; D call uncertain. Germline CDR1 and CDR2: MNHEY and SVGAGI. This CDR3 has 12 amino acids. Trimming left V 0 bases short and J 5 bases short, with 4 bases between. CDR3 DNA: TGTGCCAGCAGTTACTCGAGTTATGGCTACACCTTC. Its protein is CASSYSSYGYTF.

This rearrangement joins TRBV7-8 to TRBJ2-5; a possible D gene is TRBD1 (6 bases). The CDR3 is 17 amino acids. Germline V gives CDR1 SGHVS, CDR2 FQNEAQ. The V gene lost 4 bases and the J gene lost 3 bases, with 21 bases spanning the gap. The DNA for the CDR3 is TGTGCCAGCAGCTCACCTGGAAATAAACGACAGGAAGAGACCCAGTACTTC. Translated, it gives CASSSPGNKRQEETQYF.

Written as DNA, the CDR3 is TGTGCCATCACCCCGGACAGGGAAGCTGGAGCTTTCTTT. Translating it yields CAITPDREAGAFF. The gene calls are TRBV10-3 and TRBJ1-1, with 8 nucleotides matching TRBD1. V gave up 7 bases and J gave up 10 bases; unmatched junction bases: 11. There are 13 residues in the CDR3. CDR1 and CDR2 (germline): ENHRY, SYGVKD.

This clone was seen a few times. The chain has TRBV19 and TRBJ1-5; tentatively, D is TRBD1 (6 bases). Trimming shortened V by 8 bases and J by 3 bases, and 14 bases separated the two germline ends. The CDR3 extends over 14 amino acids. Germline V gives CDR1 LNHDA, CDR2 SQIVND (reference sequence). CDR3 bases: TGTGCCAGTGCCGGACAGCGAACCAATCAGCCCCAGCATTTT. Amino acid sequence: CASAGQRTNQPQHF.

The chain carries TRBV2 and TRBJ2-5; TRBD2 might be the D (7 bases). This CDR3 has 15 amino acids. V was trimmed by 6 bases and J by 1 base, leaving 15 bases between them. The germline CDR1 and CDR2 sequences are SNHLY and FYNNEI. CDR3 nucleotides: TGTGCCAGCAGGGGCAGGGGAGGGTTCCAAGAGACCCAGTACTTC. Amino acid sequence: CASRGRGGFQETQYF.

This chain uses TRBV4-1 with TRBJ2-1, with a possible D match to TRBD2 (5 bases). Germline V gene lookup returns CDR1 MGHRA and CDR2 YSYEKL. V shed 8 bases and J shed 2 bases, with 13 bases lying between them. CDR3 size: 14 residues. In nucleotides, the CDR3 is TGCGCCAGCTCGTCGGGGTTCACCTACAATGAGCAGTTCTTC. Translation gives CASSSGFTYNEQFF.

The genes are TRBV2 and TRBJ2-3, with D possibly TRBD1 on 6 matching bases. The germline gives CDR1 SNHLY, CDR2 FYNNEI. The length of the CDR3 is 17 residues. V shed 3 bases and J shed 3 bases, with 19 bases lying between them. Here the CDR3 reads CASSDGRGQTITDTQYF. The CDR3 DNA reads as TGTGCCAGCAGTGATGGGAGAGGACAGACGATTACAGATACGCAGTATTTT.

This rearrangement joins TRBV6-1 to TRBJ2-5; 8 positions agree with TRBD1. The J call may be incorrect, as the DNA end agrees better with TRBJ2-7. The CDR3 runs to 14 residues. Germline CDR1 and CDR2: MNHNS and SASEGT. The CDR3 region has the DNA TGTGCCAGCATTAAGACAGGGGTATCCCTCGAGCAGTACTTC. This sequence encodes CASIKTGVSLEQYF.

The gene calls are TRBV19 and TRBJ1-1; D is uncertain. The germline V and J ends were trimmed by 2 bases and 0 bases, with 7 bases remaining between them. The CDR3 runs to 14 residues. CDR1 and CDR2 (germline): LNHDA, SQIVND (reference sequence). CDR3 nucleotides: TGTGCCAGTAGTATAAATCAGTTGAACACTGAAGCTTTCTTT. Translating it yields CASSINQLNTEAFF.

Details on this clone: At one end, the junction sequence differs from germline, possibly due to a read error. The chain joins TRBV7-7 to TRBJ1-2; 7 bases map to TRBD1. This CDR3 has 16 amino acids. Germline-derived CDR1 and CDR2 are SSHAT and FNYEAQ (reference sequence). The CDR3 spells CASSSETKQGNYGYTF. CDR3 DNA: TGTGCTAGCAGCTCCGAAACAAAACAGGGGAACTATGGCTACACCTTC.

The genes are TRBV7-6 and TRBJ1-6; maybe TRBD1 (6 bases). The germline gives CDR1 SGHVS, CDR2 FNYEAQ. This CDR3 is 16 amino acids long. V was trimmed by 1 base and J by 7 bases, leaving 14 bases between them. For the CDR3, the DNA is TGTGCCAGCAGCTTAGGGGAGTGGACAGTGAATTCACCCCTCCACTTT. Protein sequence: CASSLGEWTVNSPLHF. Based on the CDR3 plus reference TRBV7-6 and TRBJ1-6, the full variable domain is GAGVSQSPRYKVTKRGQDVALRCDPISGHVSLYWYRQALGQGPEFLTYFNYEAQQDKSGLPNDRFSAERPEGSISTLTIQRTEQRDSAMYRCASSLGEWTVNSPLHFGNGTRLTVT.